This section outlines one T cell receptor beta chain sequence together with its context. Its target is unknown. The data originate from a study of T-cell reconstitution after alpha-beta-depleted transplantation in children. Findings of the study overall: Expanded graft clones numbering several hundred reportedly gave rise to alpha-beta T cells about two months after transplant. Several patients had high TCRbeta diversity at day 60; it came from surviving recipient T cells and thymic progenitors.

The authors prepared the TCRbeta library with unique molecular identifiers. Using its own MiXCR run on the PCR reads, TCRdb lists one record per CDR3 protein. The data show under 400,000 distinct CDR3 sequences, about a quarter seen once. The CDR3 spans 15 residues. The V gene's germline CDR1 is MNHEY and CDR2 SVGAGI. V shed 2 bases and J shed 6 bases, with 16 bases lying between them. The rearrangement joins TRBV6-5 to TRBJ1-2; D may be TRBD1 (5 bases). The specimen comprised PBMCs, mostly from graft donor cells, sampled 180 days after TCRalphabeta/CD19-depleted stem cell transplant. This sequence originates from a male patient between 10 and 17 years old who had a stem cell transplant for acute lymphoblastic leukemia, so the T cells may come from the graft donor. The CDR3 DNA reads TGTGCCAGCAGTTACAAACGAACAGGTTTCCATGGCTACACCTTC. It translates to CASSYKRTGFHGYTF.